This T cell receptor beta chain appears in the sequencing data of a study of blood T cell repertoires in COVID-19. Participants had their cohort set by participant-reported clinical history. Some clones are missing from TCRdb's copy, which holds only in-frame ones; the method was immunoSEQ multiplex PCR. The top ten hold 1.2% of the sample, which has approximately 180,000 clones, roughly nine tenths seen once. This clone was seen once. In germline, CDR1 is SGDLS, CDR2 YYNGEE. The CDR3 has 19 residues. V lost 0 bases to trimming and J lost 10 bases; unmatched junction nucleotides: 20. The TCR comes from a human donor with acute COVID-19. The donor label of this sample is uncertain. Sequencing was carried out using PBMCs or T cells enriched from blood (not recorded which). This chain uses TRBV9 with TRBJ2-1, with TRBD2 identical over 9 bases. The CDR3 nucleotides are TGTGCCAGCAGCGTAGATTCTGGGAAGCGGGGGGCCCTTTTCGGGGAGCAGTTCTTC. This codes for CASSVDSGKRGALFGEQFF.